The 10 T cell receptor beta chains given below trace back to one sample, sequenced in a study of synovial regulatory T cells in juvenile arthritis. Assay: immunoSEQ multiplex PCR; the TCRdb copy retains only in-frame clones and omits some. Its table records 8,000 to 10,000 clones. Sequencing was done on a sample of Treg cells from blood. Indicated subset: remaining (HLA-DR-negative) circulating blood Treg cells. Source of these receptors: a donor younger than 30 with juvenile idiopathic arthritis.

This chain joins TRBV5-1 and TRBJ2-1; TCRdb names TRBD2, which stays unverified in the absence of DNA. CDR1 SGHRS and CDR2 YFSETQ come from the germline V gene. This CDR3 is 14 amino acids long. Nucleotide data are not available. The chain's CDR3 is CASSLSSGLNEQFF.

V gene TRBV2 combines with J gene TRBJ2-1; without DNA, the TCRdb call of TRBD2 cannot be checked. This CDR3 is 15 amino acids long. No coding sequence is recorded. Germline V lookup: CDR1 SNHLY, CDR2 FYNNEI. CDR3 amino acids: CASSEIPSSYNEQFF. The variable domain in full, with the rest retrieved from reference TRBV2 and TRBJ2-1, is EPEVTQTPSHQVTQMGQEVILRCVPISNHLYFYWYRQILGQKVEFLVSFYNNEISEKSEIFDDQFSVERPDGSNFTLKIRSTKLEDSAMYFCASSEIPSSYNEQFFGPGTRLTVL.

The gene calls are TRBV9 and TRBJ1-3. The CDR3 loop spans 20 amino acids. DNA is not on record. Germline CDR1 reads SGDLS; CDR2 reads YYNGEE. The CDR3: CASGEKWVRGGVSSGNTIYF.

V is TRBV5-1 and J is TRBJ2-7; TCRdb calls TRBD2, which cannot be checked without DNA. Germline lookup yields CDR1 SGHRS and CDR2 YFSETQ. This CDR3 comprises 16 residues. No DNA sequence was recorded. The CDR3 protein is CASSLALAGVFDEQYF.

The genes are TRBV28 and TRBJ1-5; lacking DNA, the TRBD1 call made by TCRdb goes unchecked. CDR1 MDHEN and CDR2 SYDVKM come from the germline V gene. The length of the CDR3 is 18 residues. No DNA is recorded. The CDR3 is CASSFPGTGDWGNQPQHF.

The V and J genes are TRBV28 and TRBJ2-3; TCRdb reports TRBD2, a call that lacks DNA to check it against. Per germline, CDR1 MDHEN and CDR2 SYDVKM. CDR3 length equals 13 residues. No DNA accompanies this entry. The chain's CDR3 is CASSRLAGRAQYF. The variable domain in full, completed from reference TRBV28 and TRBJ2-3, reads DVKVTQSSRYLVKRTGEKVFLECVQDMDHENMFWYRQDPGLGLRLIYFSYDVKMKEKGDIPEGYSVSREKKERFSLILESASTNQTSMYLCASSRLAGRAQYFGPGTRLTVL.

The chain links TRBV10-1 to TRBJ1-1. Germline lookup yields CDR1 WNHNN and CDR2 SYGVQD (reference sequence). The CDR3 contains 12 residues. Nucleotide data are not available. The CDR3 loop is CASRGNGPEAFF.

J is TRBJ1-2 and V is TRBV5-3; checking the TCRdb D call of TRBD1 is not possible without DNA. TRBV5-3 carries the ORF label, with uncertain function. The CDR3 runs 14 residues. Only the protein is on record. CDR3 region: CARSFRTANYGYTF.

The V and J genes are TRBV28 and TRBJ1-2. The CDR3 has 13 residues. A DNA sequence was not provided. Germline CDR1 MDHEN, CDR2 SYDVKM. CDR3 amino acids: CASSLEVTYGYTF.

The V and J genes are TRBV7-2 and TRBJ2-4; TCRdb's assignment of TRBD2 cannot be checked, as there is no DNA. This CDR3 has 15 residues. DNA is not recorded here. Per germline, CDR1 SGHTA and CDR2 FQGNSA. Here the CDR3 reads CASSVRLEPGNIQYF.